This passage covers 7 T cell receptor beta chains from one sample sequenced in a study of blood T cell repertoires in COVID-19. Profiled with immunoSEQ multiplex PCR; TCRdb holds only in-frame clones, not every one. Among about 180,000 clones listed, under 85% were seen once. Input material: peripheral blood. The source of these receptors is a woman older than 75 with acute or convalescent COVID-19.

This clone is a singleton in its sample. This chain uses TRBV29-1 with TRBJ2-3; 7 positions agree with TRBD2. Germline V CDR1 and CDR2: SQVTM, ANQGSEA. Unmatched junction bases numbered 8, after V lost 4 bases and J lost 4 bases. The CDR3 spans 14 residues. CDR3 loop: CSVVSGRGADTQYF. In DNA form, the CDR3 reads TGCAGCGTTGTGTCGGGACGGGGGGCAGATACGCAGTATTTT.

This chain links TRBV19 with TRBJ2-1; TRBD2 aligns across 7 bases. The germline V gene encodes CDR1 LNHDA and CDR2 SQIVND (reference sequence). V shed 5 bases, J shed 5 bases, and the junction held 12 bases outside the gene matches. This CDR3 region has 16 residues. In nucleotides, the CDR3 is TGTGCCAGTAGTTCCCTCGCTAGCGGAGTTAACAATGAGCAGTTCTTC. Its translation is CASSSLASGVNNEQFF.

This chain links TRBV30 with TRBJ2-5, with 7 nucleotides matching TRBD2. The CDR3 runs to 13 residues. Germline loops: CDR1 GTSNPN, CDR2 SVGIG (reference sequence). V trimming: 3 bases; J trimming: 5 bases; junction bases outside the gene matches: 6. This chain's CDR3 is CAWRRAGVETQYF. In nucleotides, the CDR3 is TGTGCCTGGAGGCGCGCGGGAGTGGAGACCCAGTACTTC.

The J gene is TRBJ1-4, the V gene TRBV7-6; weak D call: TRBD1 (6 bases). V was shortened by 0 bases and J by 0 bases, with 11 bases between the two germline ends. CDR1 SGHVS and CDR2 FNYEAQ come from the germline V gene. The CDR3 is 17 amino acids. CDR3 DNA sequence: TGTGCCAGCAGCTTAGCGTTCAGGGGCGCAACTAATGAAAAACTGTTTTTT. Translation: CASSLAFRGATNEKLFF.

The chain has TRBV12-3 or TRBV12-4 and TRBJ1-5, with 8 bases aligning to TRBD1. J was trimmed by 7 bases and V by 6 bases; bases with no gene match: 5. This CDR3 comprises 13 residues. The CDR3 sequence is CASSPDREQPQHF. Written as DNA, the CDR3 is TGTGCCAGCAGCCCGGACAGGGAACAGCCCCAGCATTTT.

The CDR3 DNA is TGTGCCACCAGCCTGGGCCTCAATCAGCCCCAGCATTTT. It translates to CATSLGLNQPQHF. The V call is TRBV24-1, the J call TRBJ1-5; D unresolved. The CDR3 is 13 amino acids. Between the trimmed V and J ends, which lost 7 bases and 3 bases, there was a span of 9 bases. Germline CDR1 KGHDR, CDR2 SFDVKD.

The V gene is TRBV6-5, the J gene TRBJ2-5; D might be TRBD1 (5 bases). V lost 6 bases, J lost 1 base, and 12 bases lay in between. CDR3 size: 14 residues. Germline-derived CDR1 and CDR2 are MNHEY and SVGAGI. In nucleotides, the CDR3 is TGTGCCAGCAGCCAAACAGGATCCCAAGAGACCCAGTACTTC. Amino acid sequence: CASSQTGSQETQYF.